This passage covers 13 T cell receptor beta chains from one sample sequenced in a study of human T cells and chemical hapten exposure. Documented time point: healthy volunteer bleed at 6 weeks. Total RNA came from unfractionated whole blood. TCRdb called the RACE reads again in MiXCR, with one record for every CDR3 protein. The data show fewer than 100,000 distinct CDR3 sequences, 8.5% to 10% seen once. The sequenced material came from whole blood. Source of these receptors: a female donor in good health. Some clones in this sample may be carry-over from other donors' samples.

This clonotype was picked up many times. The chain employs TRBV3-1 and TRBJ2-2; no reliable D call. The ends were cut back, 1 base at V and 5 bases at J, with 8 bases in the middle. Germline CDR1 is LGHDT and CDR2 is YNNKEL (reference sequence). The CDR3 runs to 14 residues. DNA for the CDR3: TGTGCCAGCAGCCAAGCACAGCTTACCGGGGAGCTGTTTTTT. This sequence encodes CASSQAQLTGELFF.

V gene TRBV15 combines with J gene TRBJ2-3, with a weak D call TRBD2 (5 bases). The V gene lost 0 bases and the J gene lost 2 bases, with 15 bases spanning the gap. Germline CDR1 is LNHNV and CDR2 is YYDKDF (reference sequence). The CDR3 is 17 amino acids. CDR3 sequence (DNA): TGTGCCACCAGCAGAGATTTAGGACTCCCTAACACAGATACGCAGTATTTT. It is translated as CATSRDLGLPNTDTQYF.

This clonotype occurred a few times. The chain couples TRBV6-6 to TRBJ2-3; D unresolved. The length of the CDR3 is 13 residues. Trimming took 6 bases from V and 1 from J, leaving 8 bases between them. The germline V gene encodes CDR1 MNHNY and CDR2 SVGAGI (reference sequence). The chain's CDR3 is CASSPAGTDTQYF. The CDR3 DNA is TGTGCCAGCAGCCCGGCCGGCACAGATACGCAGTATTTT.

This clonotype came up many times. As DNA, the CDR3 is TGTGCCAGCAGCGTAATGACAGGGCTTACTGGAAACACCATATATTTT. Amino acid sequence: CASSVMTGLTGNTIYF. The chain uses TRBV9 and TRBJ1-3; 7 bases are shared with TRBD1. The CDR3 consists of 16 residues. The germline gives CDR1 SGDLS, CDR2 YYNGEE. J was trimmed by 2 bases and V by 1 base; bases with no gene match: 6.

There are a few counts of this clonotype. V and J are TRBV14 and TRBJ1-2; D may be TRBD1 (5 bases). In germline, CDR1 is SGHDN, CDR2 FVKESK. The CDR3 length is 15 residues. Trimming took off 4 bases at V and 2 bases at J, with 14 bases between the two ends. The chain's CDR3 is CASSPAGTFNYGYTF. The CDR3, as DNA: TGTGCCAGCAGCCCGGCGGGGACGTTCAACTATGGCTACACCTTC.

The V gene is TRBV6-1, the J gene TRBJ2-3; 11 bases map to TRBD2. The V segment lost 5 bases and the J segment 2 bases; nucleotides outside the gene matches: 12. There are 18 residues in the CDR3. Looked up from germline, CDR1 is MNHNS and CDR2 is SASEGT. CDR3 DNA: TGTGCCAGCAGTCCCCAGGGACTAGCGGAAGACAACACAGATACGCAGTATTTT. As protein: CASSPQGLAEDNTDTQYF.

The CDR3 sequence is CASSDGTNHRTDTQYF. CDR3 nucleotide sequence: TGTGCCAGCAGCGACGGGACTAACCACCGCACAGATACGCAGTATTTT. The chain employs TRBV9 and TRBJ2-3, with 7 bases matching TRBD2. V dropped 3 bases and J dropped 1; count of bases not matched to a gene: 8. Germline-derived CDR1 and CDR2 are SGDLS and YYNGEE. The CDR3 sequence is 16 residues long. Drawing the rest from reference TRBV9 and TRBJ2-3, the complete variable domain is DSGVTQTPKHLITATGQRVTLRCSPRSGDLSVYWYQQSLDQGLQFLIQYYNGEERAKGNILERFSAQQFPDLHSELNLSSLELGDSALYFCASSDGTNHRTDTQYFGPGTRLTVL.

This clonotype appeared a few times. V usage is TRBV11-2 and J usage is TRBJ2-4, with D unresolved. The germline gives CDR1 SGHAT, CDR2 FQNNGV. This CDR3 region has 15 residues. Between the trimmed V and J ends, which lost 1 base and 8 bases, there was a span of 15 bases. The CDR3 DNA follows: TGTGCCAGCAGCTTAGGAACCCCCTATTTGGACATTCAGTACTTC. This gives the protein CASSLGTPYLDIQYF.

The sample holds a few counts of this clonotype. This may be a read error, as it is one base from a much larger clone. The rearrangement uses TRBV20-1 and TRBJ1-1; D gene ambiguous. The CDR3 is made up of 12 amino acids. The V end lost 8 bases, the J end lost 4 bases, and 14 bases lay between the germline ends. From germline, CDR1 is DFQATT and CDR2 SNEGSKA (reference sequence). The CDR3 region has the DNA TGCAGTCCTTTAACCTACCCCACTGAAGCTTTCTTT. Translated, it gives CSPLTYPTEAFF.

The table lists this clonotype with many counts. The chain employs TRBV7-8 and TRBJ2-7; D unclear. Trimming stripped 5 bases from V and 1 base from J, with 6 bases between. Germline lookup yields CDR1 SGHVS and CDR2 FQNEAQ. The CDR3 spans 12 residues. CDR3 region: CASSPWSYEQYF. CDR3 nucleotides: TGTGCCAGCAGCCCGTGGTCCTACGAGCAGTACTTC.

This chain uses TRBV6-5 with TRBJ1-2; D is unclear. The germline V gene has CDR1 MNHEY and CDR2 SVGAGI. The CDR3 has 14 residues. V shed 2 bases and J shed 3 bases, with 10 bases lying between them. CDR3 in DNA: TGTGCCAGCAGTTACGGGGAATCTGACTATGGCTACACCTTC. It yields the protein CASSYGESDYGYTF.

This clonotype was observed many times. The CDR3 spells CASSFTYGGANEQFF. DNA of the CDR3: TGTGCCAGCAGTTTCACTTACGGTGGTGCGAATGAGCAGTTCTTC. J is TRBJ2-1 and V is TRBV12-3 or TRBV12-4; D gene uncertain. The CDR3 sequence is 15 residues long. Trimming removed 3 bases from V and 7 bases from J, with 16 bases in between.

This clonotype was counted ten times or more. The rearrangement joins TRBV6-2 or TRBV6-3 to TRBJ2-7, with D maybe TRBD2 (6 bases). Germline loops: CDR1 MNHEY, CDR2 SVGEGT. The CDR3 runs 16 residues. Trimming cost V 0 bases and J 2 bases, with 14 bases left between them. The CDR3 bases are TGTGCCAGCAGTTACTCGAGACTAGACCCACCCTACGAGCAGTACTTC. It yields the protein CASSYSRLDPPYEQYF.